What follows are 8 T cell receptor beta chains derived from one specimen sequenced in a study of T cells in Graves' hyperthyroidism and ophthalmopathy. Amplified TCR beta CDR3 regions came from RNA transcripts. HTBI primers were used for first-round RT-PCR of the TCR CDR3. TCRdb called the multiplex PCR reads again in MiXCR, with one record for every CDR3 protein. The sample holds approximately 210,000 distinct CDR3 sequences, over 15% seen once. Material: blood. Receptors were obtained from a man aged 50 to 59 with Graves' hyperthyroidism.

The chain couples TRBV7-9 to TRBJ2-1, with D possibly being TRBD2 (5 bases). V lost 5 bases to trimming and J lost 2 bases, with 13 bases between them. The CDR3 is made up of 15 amino acids. Germline V gene lookup returns CDR1 SEHNR and CDR2 FQNEAQ (reference sequence). CDR3 amino acids: CASSPTRFPYNEQFF. The CDR3 bases are TGTGCCAGCAGCCCTACTAGGTTCCCCTACAATGAGCAGTTCTTC.

This clonotype was recorded many times. The chain carries TRBV28 and TRBJ1-5, with D maybe TRBD1 (6 bases). Per the germline V gene, CDR1 is MDHEN and CDR2 is SYDVKM. V lost 6 bases to trimming and J lost 1 base, with 13 bases between them. This CDR3 is 15 amino acids long. CDR3 loop: CASSLEQGSNQPQHF. The CDR3 DNA is TGTGCCAGCAGCCTTGAACAGGGCAGCAATCAGCCCCAGCATTTT.

The chain joins TRBV3-1 to TRBJ2-3; D uncertain. The CDR3 is 16 residues long. With 0 bases removed from V and 1 base from J, the gap between germline ends came to 11 bases. CDR1 and CDR2 from the germline V gene are LGHDT and YNNKEL (reference sequence). This chain's CDR3 is CASSQDLATGTDTQYF. CDR3 nucleotides: TGTGCCAGCAGCCAAGATTTGGCTACGGGCACAGATACGCAGTATTTT.

The table lists this clonotype with many counts. V gene TRBV20-1 combines with J gene TRBJ2-7, with 9 bases that match TRBD2. Germline V gene sequence: CDR1 DFQATT, CDR2 SNEGSKA (reference sequence). This CDR3 spans 14 amino acids. V dropped 6 bases and J dropped 5; count of bases not matched to a gene: 11. The CDR3 sequence: CSAFEGGRANEQYF. The CDR3 nucleotides read TGCAGTGCCTTCGAAGGCGGGAGGGCCAACGAGCAGTACTTC.

The chain employs TRBV5-1 and TRBJ1-4; D unclear. Germline CDR1 SGHRS, CDR2 YFSETQ. Trimming took 2 bases from V and 0 from J, leaving 2 bases between them. This CDR3 is 13 amino acids long. The CDR3 loop reads CASSFATNEKLFF. For the CDR3, the DNA is TGCGCCAGCAGCTTTGCAACTAATGAAAAACTGTTTTTT.

The table lists this clonotype with a few counts. Since a much larger clone is just one base distant, this may be a read error. As DNA, the CDR3 is TGCGCCAGCAACCAGGACTTAGGAGTCTATGGCTACACCTTC. Encoded protein: CASNQDLGVYGYTF. The chain has TRBV5-1 and TRBJ1-2; D unclear. CDR1 and CDR2 from the germline V gene are SGHRS and YFSETQ. The CDR3 has 14 residues. The ends were cut back, 6 bases at V and 4 bases at J, with 16 bases in the middle.

As concerns this clonotype: A much bigger clone sits one base away, suggesting this may be a read error. This chain links TRBV4-1 with TRBJ2-3; D gene ambiguous. Germline V gene data show CDR1 as MGHRA and CDR2 as YSYEKL. The CDR3 consists of 14 residues. CDR3 nucleotides: TGCGCCATCAGCCAAGGAATTAGCACAGATACGCAGTATTTT. It encodes CAISQGISTDTQYF.

Details on this clonotype: This may stem from a read error, because a much larger clone lies one nucleotide away. The V and J genes are TRBV5-1 and TRBJ2-7; TRBD1 aligns across 9 bases. CDR1 is SGHRS and CDR2 is YFSETQ in the germline V gene. The V gene end was trimmed by 4 bases and the J gene end by 4 bases; junction bases not matched to a gene: 12. This CDR3 contains 16 residues. The CDR3 spells CASSNEKGTGTYEQYF. Here the CDR3 DNA reads TGCGCCAGCAGCAATGAGAAAGGGACAGGGACTTACGAGCAGTACTTC.